The 9 T cell receptor beta chains below all came from one sample that was sequenced in a study of cytomegalovirus exposure and HLA in healthy donors (dated by TCRdb to about 2017). Receptor amplification or capture employed the immunoSEQ multiplex PCR assay. TCRdb re-hosts the immuneACCESS table, in-frame sequences only. Its copies lack some clones; in the studies checked, an unresolved V gene accounts for under half of them, and the cause for the rest is not known. A total of 140,000 or so clones appear in this sample, roughly nine tenths of them only once. About 9.9% of the sample goes to the ten largest clones. The sample taken for sequencing was PBMCs. These receptors were taken from a woman younger than 30 in good health and CMV-seropositive.

V and J are TRBV27 and TRBJ1-3; 7 nucleotides match TRBD1. J was trimmed by 0 bases and V by 6 bases; bases with no gene match: 5. From germline, CDR1 is MNHEY and CDR2 SMNVEV (reference sequence). The CDR3 runs 15 residues. CDR3 bases: TGTGCCAGCAGCTTGGGACAGAGCTCTGGAAACACCATATATTTT. It yields the protein CASSLGQSSGNTIYF.

The chain recombines TRBV18 with TRBJ1-1, with D possibly TRBD1 on 6 matching bases. The CDR3 consists of 16 residues. CDR1 and CDR2 from the germline V gene are KGHSH and LQKENI. The germline V and J ends were trimmed by 0 bases and 4 bases, with 15 bases remaining between them. The CDR3 DNA reads TGTGCCAGCTCACCACCGCAGGGAGGGGGGTCCACTGAAGCTTTCTTT. Translated, it gives CASSPPQGGGSTEAFF.

This chain connects TRBV10-3 to TRBJ1-2; D call uncertain. Trimming pared 6 bases from V and 4 bases from J, leaving 18 bases between. CDR3 length equals 15 residues. The germline CDR1 and CDR2 sequences are ENHRY and SYGVKD. The CDR3 spells CAIRYSKSGSYGYTF. The CDR3 DNA reads as TGTGCCATCAGGTACTCCAAAAGCGGTAGCTATGGCTACACCTTC.

V gene TRBV6-1 combines with J gene TRBJ2-2, with D possibly being TRBD1 (6 bases). Trimming stripped 10 bases from V and 6 bases from J, with 21 bases between. CDR1 is MNHNS, CDR2 SASEGT, per germline. This CDR3 spans 15 amino acids. CDR3 loop: CATKRLGQGSGELFF. CDR3 sequence (DNA): TGTGCCACCAAGCGCCTCGGTCAGGGGTCCGGGGAGCTGTTTTTT.

The chain has TRBV18 and TRBJ2-5; the match to TRBD1 covers 8 bases. After removal of 3 bases from V and 3 bases from J, the junction contained 3 bases not matched to a gene. CDR3 length: 14 amino acids. Per the germline V gene, CDR1 is KGHSH and CDR2 is LQKENI. CDR3 in DNA: TGTGCCAGCTCACCCGGACAGGGAGAAGAGACCCAGTACTTC. This sequence encodes CASSPGQGEETQYF.

The genes are TRBV2 and TRBJ2-4; D not certain. The CDR3 is made up of 12 amino acids. V was shortened by 7 bases and J by 7 bases, with 11 bases between the two germline ends. From germline, CDR1 is SNHLY and CDR2 FYNNEI. CDR3 sequence: CASTQIRNIQYF. The DNA of the CDR3 is TGTGCCAGCACCCAAATCAGGAACATTCAGTACTTC.

This clone is a singleton in its sample. This chain connects TRBV7-2 to TRBJ2-3; D is perhaps TRBD2 (6 bases). The CDR3 runs 15 residues. Germline values: CDR1 SGHTA, CDR2 FQGNSA. Trimming cost V 4 bases and J 5 bases, with 16 bases left between them. CDR3: CASSSPGLSQDTQYF. The CDR3 nucleotides are TGTGCCAGCAGCTCGCCGGGACTTTCTCAAGATACGCAGTATTTT.

This clone has only one observation. The CDR3 bases are TGTGCCAGCAGTCAAAGCCGACTAGCGGGGGGGGACGAGCAGTACTTC. Its translation: CASSQSRLAGGDEQYF. The chain uses TRBV7-8 and TRBJ2-7; TRBD2 agrees at 14 bases. J gave up 5 bases and V 6 bases, and 9 bases lay outside the gene matches. The CDR3 consists of 16 residues. CDR1 is SGHVS and CDR2 is FQNEAQ in the germline V gene. Drawing the rest from reference TRBV7-8 and TRBJ2-7, the complete variable domain is GAGVSQSPRYKVAKRGQDVALRCDPISGHVSLFWYQQALGQGPEFLTYFQNEAQLDKSGLPSDRFFAERPEGSVSTLKIQRTQQEDSAVYLCASSQSRLAGGDEQYFGPGTRLTVT.

This sequence joins TRBV6-5 and TRBJ1-2; 9 bases match TRBD1. With V trimmed by 5 bases and J by 6 bases, 7 bases remained unmatched. CDR3 size: 14 residues. Germline assignment: CDR1 MNHEY and CDR2 SVGAGI. The chain's CDR3 is CASSTTRTGDGYTF. The CDR3 DNA is TGTGCCAGCAGTACGACCAGGACAGGGGATGGCTACACCTTC.